This paragraph reports one T cell receptor beta chain. This specimen belongs to a study of blood T cell repertoires in COVID-19. Some clones are missing from TCRdb's copy, which holds only in-frame ones; the method was immunoSEQ multiplex PCR. The sample comprises approximately 200,000 clones, roughly nine tenths of which are singletons, and about 2.2% rests with the top ten. The CDR3 is made up of 15 amino acids. Germline V lookup: CDR1 SNHLY, CDR2 FYNNEI. V lost 6 bases and J lost 5; bases outside the gene matches: 6. The source is a woman aged 45-65 years with acute or convalescent COVID-19. The chain couples TRBV2 to TRBJ2-1; 11 bases match TRBD2. The sample taken for sequencing was peripheral blood. CDR3 amino acids: CASRLTSGKNNEQFF. As DNA, the CDR3 is TGTGCCAGCAGGTTGACTAGCGGGAAGAACAATGAGCAGTTCTTC.